This T cell receptor beta chain was sequenced during a study of shared clonotypes between healthy human individuals. At the level of the study: Those who served as donors were a couple of women and three men between the ages of 18 and 49.

Germline V CDR1 and CDR2: PRHDT, FYEKMQ (reference sequence). V shed 1 base, J shed 4 bases, and the junction held 8 bases outside the gene matches. The CDR3 extends over 17 amino acids. Study-level points and caveats: Deeper or shallower sequencing was expected to change how clonotypes are shared among donors.

Assay used: immunoSEQ multiplex PCR; TCRdb lists only in-frame clones, some missing. The data contain 2 million to 2.5 million clones, just under 95% of them singletons. As regards this clone: Its matching antigen is unknown.

The clonotype comes from a man younger than 30 in good health. Some clones in this sample may be carry-over from other donors' samples. Source material: naive CD4+ T cells from PBMCs. The subset denotes: CD45RA+ positively selected. The gene calls are TRBV13 and TRBJ2-1; 9 bases fit TRBD2. The CDR3 nucleotides are TGTGCCAGCAGCTTAGCCTTAGCGGGAGAGGCTTACAATGAGCAGTTCTTC. Its protein is CASSLALAGEAYNEQFF.